The 29 T cell receptor beta chains presented below share a single source sample, sequenced in a study of graft-versus-host responses after intestinal transplantation. TCRdb keeps only in-frame clones here, not all; method: immunoSEQ multiplex PCR. Of approximately 9,000 clones in the sample, 30% were seen once. The specimen was alloreactive CD4+ T cells from a mixed lymphocyte reaction culture, collected before intestinal transplant. The subset denotes: CFSE-low proliferating T cells sorted from roughly six-day pre-transplant mixed lymphocyte reaction (GvH or HvG direction). All receptors derive from a human patient who received an intestinal transplant.

The CDR3 nucleotides are TGCGCCAGCAGCTTGCATGCAGGGCTGTACGAGCAGTACTTC. It is translated as CASSLHAGLYEQYF. The chain uses TRBV5-1 and TRBJ2-7; the D gene is possibly TRBD1 (5 bases). V dropped 1 base and J dropped 4 bases, with 12 bases sitting between them. The CDR3 runs 14 residues. The V gene's germline CDR1 is SGHRS and CDR2 YFSETQ.

The chain recombines TRBV4-1 with TRBJ2-7; TRBD2 aligns across 8 bases. The CDR3 contains 14 residues. V was pared by 4 bases and J by 7 bases, with 9 bases of the junction left unmatched. From germline, CDR1 is MGHRA and CDR2 YSYEKL. CDR3 sequence: CASSPGAGGWEQYF. The CDR3 bases are TGCGCCAGCAGCCCCGGGGCGGGAGGTTGGGAGCAGTACTTC.

This clone was picked up a small number of times. V is TRBV27 and J is TRBJ2-1, with 10 positions matching TRBD1. CDR1 is MNHEY, CDR2 SMNVEV, per germline (reference sequence). This CDR3 region has 15 residues. The V gene end was trimmed by 5 bases and the J gene end by 2 bases; junction bases not matched to a gene: 3. Here the CDR3 reads CASSSGTGAYNEQFF. The CDR3 nucleotides are TGTGCCAGCAGTAGCGGGACAGGGGCCTACAATGAGCAGTTCTTC.

This clone has just a few counts. The chain combines TRBV5-4 with TRBJ2-1, with unresolved D. This CDR3 is 11 amino acids long. V was trimmed by 1 base and J by 10 bases, leaving 6 bases between them. Per the germline V gene, CDR1 is SGHNT and CDR2 is YYREEE (reference sequence). The DNA for the CDR3 is TGTGCCAGCAGCTTGATCCAGGAGCAGTTCTTC. This codes for CASSLIQEQFF.

CDR3 sequence (DNA): TGCGCCAGCAGCCGTGGCGGGACCTCCTACAATGAGCAGTTCTTC. Translating gives CASSRGGTSYNEQFF. This chain links TRBV4-1 with TRBJ2-1; possibly TRBD2 for D (6 bases). The germline V gene encodes CDR1 MGHRA and CDR2 YSYEKL. V lost 4 bases to trimming and J lost 0 bases, with 10 bases between them. The CDR3 contains 15 residues.

The chain is built from TRBV19 and TRBJ2-1; 7 nucleotides line up with TRBD2. Germline CDR1 LNHDA, CDR2 SQIVND (reference sequence). This CDR3 has 13 amino acids. Trimming at V came to 3 bases and at J to 9 bases, leaving 5 bases not matched to a gene. CDR3 amino acids: CASSMWGGGEQFF. The CDR3 DNA reads TGTGCCAGTAGTATGTGGGGGGGTGGTGAGCAGTTCTTC.

Here the CDR3 reads CASSGYEQYF. The CDR3 DNA reads as TGTGCCAGCAGCGGATACGAGCAGTACTTC. The chain couples TRBV7-6 to TRBJ2-7; D unresolved. CDR1 is SGHVS and CDR2 is FNYEAQ in the germline V gene. The length of the CDR3 is 10 residues. With 5 bases removed from V and 4 bases from J, the gap between germline ends came to 3 bases.

This clone was detected only a few times. Written as DNA, the CDR3 is TGTGCCAGTAGTATGTCTAGCGACTCCTACGAGCAGTACTTC. Translating it yields CASSMSSDSYEQYF. The chain combines TRBV19 with TRBJ2-7; D may be TRBD2 (6 bases). Trimming left V 3 bases short and J 0 bases short, with 9 bases between. The CDR3 runs to 14 residues. Per the germline V gene, CDR1 is LNHDA and CDR2 is SQIVND (reference sequence).

This clone has only a few counts. One base away lies a much larger clone, so this may be a sequencing read error. The same CDR3 is also encoded by other DNA sequences in this sample. The chain links TRBV4-1 to TRBJ2-1; D call uncertain. V dropped 0 bases and J dropped 0 bases, with 9 bases sitting between them. The length of the CDR3 is 16 residues. The V gene's germline CDR1 is MGHRA and CDR2 YSYEKL. The CDR3 region has the DNA TGCGCCAGCAGCCAAGATCCAACCCCCTCCTACAATGAGCAGTTCTTC. Translated, it gives CASSQDPTPSYNEQFF.

This clone has more than one count but fewer than ten. V usage is TRBV7-6 and J usage is TRBJ1-1; D is undetermined. Trimming pared 1 base from V and 10 bases from J, leaving 13 bases between. The CDR3 is 13 amino acids. Per the germline V gene, CDR1 is SGHVS and CDR2 is FNYEAQ. The CDR3 loop is CASSLVGGPGAFF. The CDR3 DNA reads as TGTGCCAGCAGCTTAGTAGGCGGGCCGGGAGCTTTCTTT.

V gene TRBV25-1 combines with J gene TRBJ2-5, with D uncertain. Germline V gene sequence: CDR1 MGHDK, CDR2 SYGVNS. This CDR3 is 15 amino acids long. The V and J ends lost 4 bases and 4 bases respectively, with 16 bases between them. The CDR3 DNA reads TGTGCCAGCAGTGCTCGGCAGGTGGGCCCAGAGACCCAGTACTTC. Its translation: CASSARQVGPETQYF.

The rearrangement links TRBV27 to TRBJ2-7; unclear D gene. Germline V gene sequence: CDR1 MNHEY, CDR2 SMNVEV (reference sequence). V gave up 6 bases and J gave up 4 bases, with 10 bases separating them. The CDR3 loop spans 12 amino acids. This CDR3 is CASSQDGYEQYF. The CDR3, as DNA: TGTGCCAGCAGCCAAGATGGGTACGAGCAGTACTTC.

This clone was counted between two and nine times. V and J are TRBV6-5 and TRBJ2-7; 11 positions match TRBD2. Trimming took 5 bases from V and 0 from J; bases not matched to a gene: 3. Germline V gene lookup returns CDR1 MNHEY and CDR2 SVGAGI. The CDR3 runs to 15 residues. The CDR3 loop is CASSLLAGASYEQYF. The DNA for the CDR3 is TGTGCCAGCAGTCTACTAGCGGGGGCCTCCTACGAGCAGTACTTC.

The gene calls are TRBV2 and TRBJ1-2; the match to TRBD1 covers 7 bases. Trimming removed 6 bases from V and 3 bases from J; junction bases left unmatched: 7. Germline loops: CDR1 SNHLY, CDR2 FYNNEI. The CDR3 totals 14 residues. CDR3 protein: CASSPGTEHYGYTF. The DNA for the CDR3 is TGTGCCAGCAGCCCCGGGACAGAGCACTATGGCTACACCTTC.

This clone is termed medium-sized. The chain combines TRBV4-1 with TRBJ2-1; the match to TRBD2 covers 11 bases. The junction had 1 base not matched to a gene; V was cut back by 4 bases and J by 2 bases. The CDR3 covers 15 residues. CDR1 MGHRA and CDR2 YSYEKL come from the germline V gene. The DNA for the CDR3 is TGCGCCAGCAGCCTAGCGGGAGGGCCCTACAATGAGCAGTTCTTC. Protein product: CASSLAGGPYNEQFF.

J is TRBJ1-2 and V is TRBV6-1; D gene uncertain. This CDR3 region has 14 residues. The V end was cut by 6 bases, the J end by 6 bases, with 17 bases between. Germline V gene data show CDR1 as MNHNS and CDR2 as SASEGT. The CDR3 bases are TGTGCCAGCAGCCCCCAGACCGAGACGGATGGCTACACCTTC. It specifies CASSPQTETDGYTF.

This CDR3 reads CASSQEGPDWGSPLHF. CDR3 nucleotides: TGTGCCAGCAGCCAAGAGGGACCTGACTGGGGCTCACCCCTCCACTTT. V gene TRBV16 combines with J gene TRBJ1-6; weak D call: TRBD1 (5 bases). The V end was cut by 2 bases, the J end by 10 bases, with 18 bases between. The CDR3 sequence is 16 residues long. Looked up from germline, CDR1 is KGHSY and CDR2 is FQNENV.

The rearrangement links TRBV5-4 to TRBJ2-7; D is perhaps TRBD1 (5 bases). Germline V gene data show CDR1 as SGHNT and CDR2 as YYREEE (reference sequence). Between the trimmed V and J ends, which lost 0 bases and 6 bases, there was a span of 13 bases. This CDR3 has 14 residues. CDR3 DNA sequence: TGTGCCAGCAGCTTGGAAAAGTCAGGGTTCGAGCAGTACTTC. It is translated as CASSLEKSGFEQYF.

V is TRBV15 and J is TRBJ2-2; 7 bases agree with TRBD2. This CDR3 comprises 14 residues. From germline, CDR1 is LNHNV and CDR2 YYDKDF (reference sequence). J lost 3 bases, V lost 8 bases, and 6 bases had no gene match. For the CDR3, the DNA is TGTGCCACCGGCGGACTAGGGGACACCGGGGAGCTGTTTTTT. Amino acids: CATGGLGDTGELFF.

By frequency in the sample, this clone is medium-sized. J is TRBJ2-7 and V is TRBV18; the match to TRBD1 covers 7 bases. After removal of 8 bases from V and 5 bases from J, the junction contained 6 bases not matched to a gene. The CDR3 consists of 12 residues. Looked up from germline, CDR1 is KGHSH and CDR2 is LQKENI. Here the CDR3 reads CASGRDSNEQYF. The CDR3 nucleotides are TGTGCCAGCGGCCGGGACAGCAACGAGCAGTACTTC.

This chain links TRBV30 with TRBJ2-7; D remains unclear. Per the germline V gene, CDR1 is GTSNPN and CDR2 is SVGIG (reference sequence). Trimming pared 2 bases from V and 4 bases from J, leaving 12 bases between. The CDR3 is 13 amino acids. CDR3 sequence: CAWSFFDRYEQYF. As DNA, the CDR3 is TGTGCCTGGAGTTTTTTCGACCGGTACGAGCAGTACTTC. Full variable domain (remainder filled in from reference TRBV30 and TRBJ2-7): SQTIHQWPATLVQPVGSPLSLECTVEGTSNPNLYWYRQAAGRGLQLLFYSVGIGQISSEVPQNLSASRPQDRQFILSSKKLLLSDSGFYLCAWSFFDRYEQYFGPGTRLTVT.

This clone was seen a few times. This rearrangement joins TRBV5-4 to TRBJ2-3, with 8 bases identical to TRBD2. This CDR3 region has 16 residues. Trimming at V came to 4 bases and at J to 6 bases, leaving 13 bases not matched to a gene. Germline CDR1 reads SGHNT; CDR2 reads YYREEE (reference sequence). CDR3 loop: CASSLEWAGGPDTQYF. CDR3 sequence (DNA): TGTGCCAGCAGCCTCGAATGGGCGGGAGGCCCCGATACGCAGTATTTT.

This clone came up a few times. This sequence may be a read error, since a much larger clone differs from it by one base. The chain recombines TRBV4-2 with TRBJ2-3, with D hard to call. V was trimmed by 0 bases and J by 6 bases, leaving 1 base between them. In germline, CDR1 is LGHNA, CDR2 YNFKEQ. The CDR3 is 11 residues long. CDR3 sequence (DNA): TGTGCCAGCAGCCAAGATGATACGCAGTATTTT. It translates to CASSQDDTQYF.

The chain is built from TRBV6-5 and TRBJ2-2; unclear D gene. The ends were cut back, 3 bases at V and 0 bases at J, with 8 bases in the middle. From germline, CDR1 is MNHEY and CDR2 SVGAGI. CDR3 length: 15 amino acids. The CDR3 protein is CASSYGDANTGELFF. The CDR3 region has the DNA TGTGCCAGCAGTTATGGAGATGCGAACACCGGGGAGCTGTTTTTT.

The chain is built from TRBV9 and TRBJ2-5; 9 nucleotides align to TRBD1. The last part of the DNA fits TRBJ2-7 better; the J call may be wrong. This CDR3 contains 15 residues. Per the germline V gene, CDR1 is SGDLS and CDR2 is YYNGEE. Here the CDR3 reads CASSEGQGFSYEQYF. Here the CDR3 DNA reads TGTGCCAGCAGCGAGGGACAGGGCTTTTCCTACGAGCAGTACTTC.

In nucleotides, the CDR3 is TGTGCCAGCAGCTTAGAACAGGGGTCGGGCTACACCTTC. It is translated as CASSLEQGSGYTF. V usage is TRBV7-9 and J usage is TRBJ1-2; 7 bases fit TRBD1. After removal of 1 base from V and 8 bases from J, the junction contained 4 bases not matched to a gene. Per the germline V gene, CDR1 is SEHNR and CDR2 is FQNEAQ (reference sequence). The CDR3 runs 13 residues.

The V gene is TRBV2, the J gene TRBJ2-4; D remains unclear. The V end was cut by 7 bases, the J end by 0 bases, with 13 bases between. The length of the CDR3 is 15 residues. CDR1 and CDR2 (germline): SNHLY, FYNNEI. CDR3 in amino acids: CASTNGLIAKNIQYF. CDR3 coding DNA: TGTGCCAGCACCAACGGGCTTATAGCCAAAAACATTCAGTACTTC.

The CDR3 bases are TGTGCCAGCAGTGAAGGACGGCTCTACGAGCAGTACTTC. Residues: CASSEGRLYEQYF. The V and J genes are TRBV6-5 and TRBJ2-7, with D unresolved. The CDR3 length is 13 residues. V was cut by 5 bases and J by 3 bases, with 11 bases left in between. CDR1 is MNHEY and CDR2 is SVGAGI in the germline V gene.

This clone was counted a few times. The chain carries TRBV6-1 and TRBJ1-2; D unresolved. CDR1 MNHNS and CDR2 SASEGT come from the germline V gene. V was shortened by 2 bases and J by 1 base, with 20 bases between the two germline ends. The CDR3 has 18 residues. CDR3 bases: TGTGCCAGCAGTGAAATTCACGCGATGGTCGAAGGTAACTATGGCTACACCTTC. Amino acid sequence: CASSEIHAMVEGNYGYTF.